One and the same sample provided the 19 T cell receptor beta chains below, sequenced in a study of blood T cell repertoires in COVID-19. Measured with immunoSEQ multiplex PCR; TCRdb has only the in-frame clones, and not every one. The data hold a few hundred thousand clones, with 88% observed a single time. The sample comprised PBMCs or T cells enriched from blood (not recorded which). Receptor source: a man younger than 40 who had recovered from COVID-19.

The chain combines TRBV5-1 with TRBJ2-7; D is unresolved. V was clipped by 1 base and J by 1 base, with 12 bases between them. CDR1 and CDR2 from the germline V gene are SGHRS and YFSETQ. CDR3 length: 15 amino acids. The CDR3 loop reads CASSLSSDFSYEQYF. The CDR3, as DNA: TGCGCCAGCAGCTTGTCCAGCGACTTTTCCTACGAGCAGTACTTC.

This chain links TRBV18 with TRBJ2-3; the D is unclear. Trimming took 2 bases from V and 0 from J, leaving 6 bases between them. Germline CDR1 is KGHSH and CDR2 is LQKENI. The length of the CDR3 is 14 residues. CDR3 sequence: CASSPITSTDTQYF. The CDR3, as DNA: TGTGCCAGCTCACCAATAACTAGCACAGATACGCAGTATTTT.

J is TRBJ2-2 and V is TRBV30; D may be TRBD2 (6 bases). Germline V lookup: CDR1 GTSNPN, CDR2 SVGIG (reference sequence). V dropped 2 bases and J dropped 13 bases, with 14 bases sitting between them. This CDR3 is 12 amino acids long. The CDR3 coding sequence is TGTGCCTGGAGTACGGGGGACTTAAGGCTGTTTTTT. Translating it yields CAWSTGDLRLFF.

The table lists this clone with a count of one. The chain is built from TRBV5-1 and TRBJ2-3; D is perhaps TRBD2 (5 bases). The CDR3 consists of 14 residues. Germline CDR1 and CDR2: SGHRS and YFSETQ. The V end lost 4 bases, the J end lost 2 bases, and 11 bases lay between the germline ends. Here the CDR3 reads CASSAWTSTDTQYF. In nucleotides, the CDR3 is TGCGCCAGCAGCGCATGGACTTCCACAGATACGCAGTATTTT.

The chain employs TRBV27 and TRBJ2-6; 7 bases are a match to TRBD1. The CDR3 runs 19 residues. The V gene's germline CDR1 is MNHEY and CDR2 SMNVEV (reference sequence). V gave up 8 bases and J gave up 0 bases; unmatched junction bases: 16. Here the CDR3 reads CASGRQGLRTFSGANVLTF. In nucleotides, the CDR3 is TGTGCCAGCGGCCGACAGGGCCTTCGTACCTTCTCTGGGGCCAACGTCCTGACTTTC.

This sequence joins TRBV23-1 and TRBJ2-7; D is uncertain. TRBV23-1 is marked as an open reading frame, function uncertain. Trimming took off 7 bases at V and 0 bases at J, with 22 bases between the two ends. The CDR3 spans 17 residues. The CDR3 bases are TGCGCCAGCAAGGCTTTTTTGGATCGCAGGAACTCCTACGAGCAGTACTTC. Translation gives CASKAFLDRRNSYEQYF.

This chain uses TRBV3-1 (or the pseudogene TRBV3-2) with TRBJ2-2, with D possibly matching TRBD2 (6 bases). CDR3 length: 14 residues. The V gene lost 7 bases and the J gene lost 0 bases, with 9 bases spanning the gap. The germline CDR1 and CDR2 sequences are LGHDT and YNNKEL (reference sequence). The CDR3 DNA sequence: TGTGCCAGCATGCGGGGCGCGAACACCGGGGAGCTGTTTTTT. This gives the protein CASMRGANTGELFF.

The chain uses TRBV7-3 and TRBJ2-5, with 8 bases aligning to TRBD2. J was trimmed by 2 bases and V by 5 bases; bases with no gene match: 4. The CDR3 totals 14 residues. Per germline, CDR1 SGHTA and CDR2 FQGTGA. The CDR3 DNA reads as TGTGCCAGCAGCCTCGGGGGGGGTCAAGAGACCCAGTACTTC. Encoded protein: CASSLGGGQETQYF.

The V gene is TRBV24-1, the J gene TRBJ2-3, with 13 bases that match TRBD2. With V trimmed by 3 bases and J by 4 bases, 6 bases remained unmatched. Germline CDR1 and CDR2: KGHDR and SFDVKD. This CDR3 contains 17 residues. The CDR3 sequence is CATSDPFGLAGADTQYF. CDR3 bases: TGTGCCACCAGTGATCCTTTCGGACTAGCGGGGGCAGATACGCAGTATTTT.

This clone was detected once. The chain employs TRBV5-1 and TRBJ2-1; 12 bases agree with TRBD2. The germline gives CDR1 SGHRS, CDR2 YFSETQ. The CDR3 covers 15 residues. J lost 7 bases, V lost 1 base, and 3 bases had no gene match. The CDR3 coding sequence is TGCGCCAGCAGCTTGTGGACTAGCGGGGAGAATGAGCAGTTCTTC. This sequence encodes CASSLWTSGENEQFF.

This sequence joins TRBV30 and TRBJ2-3; the match to TRBD2 covers 9 bases. Trimming cost V 3 bases and J 1 base; bases outside gene matches: 8. The CDR3 covers 16 residues. Germline V CDR1 and CDR2: GTSNPN, SVGIG (reference sequence). CDR3 nucleotide sequence: TGTGCCTGGAGGGCGGGGGGGTGGTTAGGCACAGATACGCAGTATTTT. This translates into CAWRAGGWLGTDTQYF.

V and J are TRBV25-1 and TRBJ1-1; D remains unclear. V gave up 1 base and J gave up 8 bases, with 8 bases separating them. The CDR3 is made up of 12 amino acids. Germline CDR1 MGHDK, CDR2 SYGVNS. CDR3 nucleotide sequence: TGTGCCAGCAGTGAATTAACGGGAGAAGCTTTCTTT. Translated: CASSELTGEAFF.

The V call is TRBV19, the J call TRBJ1-6, with 10 bases identical to TRBD1. The CDR3 is made up of 14 amino acids. The junction had 6 bases not matched to a gene; V was cut back by 6 bases and J by 10 bases. Per germline, CDR1 LNHDA and CDR2 SQIVND (reference sequence). The DNA for the CDR3 is TGTGCCAGTAGCCCGACAGGGGGCCACTCACCCCTCCACTTT. As protein: CASSPTGGHSPLHF.

V usage is TRBV4-1 and J usage is TRBJ1-1; a weak D match, TRBD1 (5 bases). V lost 2 bases, J lost 6 bases, and 16 bases lay in between. From germline, CDR1 is MGHRA and CDR2 YSYEKL. The CDR3 runs to 15 residues. The CDR3 loop reads CASSQTDRAFPEAFF. The CDR3 DNA is TGCGCCAGCAGCCAAACCGACAGAGCCTTTCCTGAAGCTTTCTTT.

The chain couples TRBV7-9 to TRBJ1-3; D is uncertain. Germline CDR1 reads SEHNR; CDR2 reads FQNEAQ (reference sequence). The CDR3 is made up of 18 amino acids. Trimming removed 5 bases from V and 3 bases from J, with 23 bases in between. Here the CDR3 reads CASSVTGSMMFFGNTIYF. The CDR3 DNA reads as TGTGCCAGCAGCGTGACGGGGTCCATGATGTTTTTTGGAAACACCATATATTTT.

This chain links TRBV19 with TRBJ2-7, with a tentative D call TRBD2 (6 bases). CDR1 and CDR2 (germline): LNHDA, SQIVND (reference sequence). V lost 3 bases and J 1 base, leaving 16 bases between the germline ends. The CDR3 consists of 16 residues. In nucleotides, the CDR3 is TGTGCCAGTAGTATCGGGGGACCCTTAGGGTCCTACGAGCAGTACTTC. Translated, it gives CASSIGGPLGSYEQYF.

CDR3 sequence reads: CASSQVRSEGRGTEAFF. CDR3 DNA sequence: TGCGCCAGCAGCCAAGTACGGAGTGAAGGGAGGGGGACTGAAGCTTTCTTT. The V and J genes are TRBV4-1 and TRBJ1-1; weak D call: TRBD1 (6 bases). The length of the CDR3 is 17 residues. Germline V gene data show CDR1 as MGHRA and CDR2 as YSYEKL. V lost 1 base and J lost 5, with 20 bases in between.

The J gene is TRBJ1-4, the V gene TRBV3-1 (or the pseudogene TRBV3-2); TRBD1 matches 9 bases. Per the germline V gene, CDR1 is LGHDT and CDR2 is YNNKEL (reference sequence). This CDR3 has 15 residues. After removal of 4 bases from V and 8 bases from J, the junction contained 8 bases not matched to a gene. CDR3 protein: CASSLPGQGEEKLFF. The CDR3 DNA sequence: TGTGCCAGCAGCCTTCCGGGACAGGGAGAAGAAAAACTGTTTTTT.

The J gene is TRBJ2-2, the V gene TRBV6-5, with 8 nucleotides matching TRBD1. Germline CDR1 MNHEY, CDR2 SVGAGI. V lost 11 bases, J lost 6 bases, and 2 bases stayed unmatched. This CDR3 contains 11 residues. CDR3 sequence (DNA): TGTGCCTCAGGGGGCTCCGGGGAGCTGTTTTTT. Amino acid sequence: CASGGSGELFF.